The 21 T cell receptor beta chains reported below all come from one sample, sequenced in a study of cytomegalovirus exposure and HLA in healthy donors. It was with 60 Vbeta and 13 Jbeta primers that the PCR ran. Some clones are missing from TCRdb's copy, which holds only in-frame ones; the method was immunoSEQ multiplex PCR. Here the sample spans about 150,000 clones, roughly 80% being singletons. Sequenced material: PBMCs. The receptors stem from a middle-aged woman in good health and CMV-seropositive.

The chain has TRBV9 and TRBJ2-3; D unresolved. The CDR3 is 15 residues long. Trimming removed 0 bases at V and 6 bases at J, with 14 bases between. From germline, CDR1 is SGDLS and CDR2 YYNGEE. This CDR3 is CASSVEDSPWDTQYF. The CDR3 nucleotides read TGTGCCAGCAGCGTAGAAGACTCCCCGTGGGATACGCAGTATTTT.

V gene TRBV9 combines with J gene TRBJ2-5, with TRBD2 matching 12 bases. Germline V gene data show CDR1 as SGDLS and CDR2 as YYNGEE. With 7 bases clipped from V and 5 bases from J, the junction kept 12 bases outside the gene matches. There are 16 residues in the CDR3. Here the CDR3 reads CASGTPRTSGTETQYF. In DNA, the CDR3 is TGTGCCAGCGGGACTCCCCGGACTAGCGGGACGGAGACCCAGTACTTC.

This clone was detected only once. The gene calls are TRBV18 and TRBJ1-6; the D is unclear. This CDR3 is built from 13 residues. CDR1 and CDR2 (germline): KGHSH, LQKENI. The V gene lost 6 bases and the J gene lost 8 bases, with 11 bases spanning the gap. The CDR3 DNA follows: TGTGCCAGCTCGGGCCTCGAAGATTCACCCCTCCACTTT. Translated: CASSGLEDSPLHF. Drawing the rest from reference TRBV18 and TRBJ1-6, the complete variable domain is NAGVMQNPRHLVRRRGQEARLRCSPMKGHSHVYWYRQLPEEGLKFMVYLQKENIIDESGMPKERFSAEFPKEGPSILRIQQVVRGDSAAYFCASSGLEDSPLHFGNGTRLTVT.

The sample holds one count of this clone. V usage is TRBV5-6 and J usage is TRBJ2-1; TRBD2 matches at 7 bases. The CDR3 is 16 residues long. J was trimmed by 3 bases and V by 0 bases; bases with no gene match: 6. Germline CDR1 and CDR2: SGHDT and YYEEEE. DNA for the CDR3: TGTGCCAGCAGCTTGGAGAGGGGAGGGGACTACAATGAGCAGTTCTTC. Protein product: CASSLERGGDYNEQFF.

The chain couples TRBV11-2 to TRBJ2-5; D possibly corresponds to TRBD2 (5 bases). The DNA end is more similar to TRBJ2-7, so the J call may be wrong. This CDR3 comprises 15 residues. Looked up from germline, CDR1 is SGHAT and CDR2 is FQNNGV. Written as DNA, the CDR3 is TGTGCCAGCAGCTCCCCAGCGGCCCTAAACTACGAGCAGTACTTC. Translation: CASSSPAALNYEQYF.

This clone was counted a few times. The chain's CDR3 is CASSLPGSISYEQYF. As DNA, the CDR3 is TGTGCCAGCAGTTTGCCCGGGTCCATCTCCTACGAGCAGTACTTC. The chain employs TRBV28 and TRBJ2-5; no clear D. TRBJ2-7 explains the end of the DNA better; the J call may be wrong. In germline, CDR1 is MDHEN, CDR2 SYDVKM. The CDR3 covers 15 residues.

This sequence joins TRBV19 and TRBJ2-7; the D gene is possibly TRBD1 (6 bases). Germline loops: CDR1 LNHDA, CDR2 SQIVND (reference sequence). This CDR3 is built from 15 residues. With 5 bases removed from V and 0 bases from J, the gap between germline ends came to 14 bases. CDR3 protein: CASSAGTLSSYEQYF. The CDR3 nucleotides are TGTGCCAGTAGTGCCGGGACACTTAGCTCCTACGAGCAGTACTTC.

The chain carries TRBV4-3 and TRBJ2-5; D uncertain. Germline loops: CDR1 LGHNA, CDR2 YSLEER. V dropped 2 bases and J dropped 5 bases, with 12 bases sitting between them. This CDR3 has 14 amino acids. CDR3 protein: CASSQQTYFETQYF. DNA of the CDR3: TGCGCCAGCAGCCAACAGACATACTTCGAGACCCAGTACTTC.

The chain couples TRBV6-6 to TRBJ2-3; no clear D. Germline values: CDR1 MNHNY, CDR2 SVGAGI (reference sequence). The CDR3 consists of 11 residues. V was trimmed by 8 bases and J by 6 bases, leaving 9 bases between them. CDR3 coding DNA: TGTGCCAGCCGGAGTTGGGATACGCAGTATTTT. Translated: CASRSWDTQYF.

This clone was detected once. The rearrangement joins TRBV9 to TRBJ2-1, with 7 bases matching TRBD2. The CDR3 runs 17 residues. The trim removed 4 bases at V and 5 bases at J, leaving 15 bases unmatched. Germline V lookup: CDR1 SGDLS, CDR2 YYNGEE. This CDR3 is CASSPRGGPGGDNEQFF. The CDR3 coding sequence is TGTGCCAGCAGCCCCCGAGGAGGGCCGGGGGGAGACAATGAGCAGTTCTTC.

The gene calls are TRBV19 and TRBJ2-6; 7 nucleotides agree with TRBD1. CDR1 and CDR2 from the germline V gene are LNHDA and SQIVND (reference sequence). The trim removed 10 bases at V and 0 bases at J, leaving 3 bases unmatched. The CDR3 has 14 residues. The CDR3 nucleotides are TGTGCCATCCGGGACAGCTCTGGGGCCAACGTCCTGACTTTC. It encodes CAIRDSSGANVLTF.

The V call is TRBV2, the J call TRBJ1-2; D might be TRBD1 (6 bases). V shed 10 bases and J shed 2 bases, with 14 bases lying between them. This CDR3 is built from 13 residues. Germline V gene sequence: CDR1 SNHLY, CDR2 FYNNEI. The chain's CDR3 is CAIRGGENYGYTF. The CDR3 DNA is TGTGCCATACGAGGGGGAGAGAACTATGGCTACACCTTC.

This clone was seen only once. This chain links TRBV6-9 with TRBJ1-5; 7 bases are shared with TRBD1. The CDR3 loop spans 18 amino acids. Germline assignment: CDR1 MNHGY and CDR2 SVAAGI. Unmatched junction bases numbered 11, after V lost 0 bases and J lost 3 bases. This CDR3 is CASSYSGGQIVFNQPQHF. CDR3 nucleotide sequence: TGTGCCAGCAGTTATTCAGGGGGACAGATTGTTTTCAATCAGCCCCAGCATTTT.

The chain employs TRBV7-2 and TRBJ2-7; 9 bases agree with TRBD1. This CDR3 spans 14 amino acids. CDR1 is SGHTA, CDR2 FQGNSA, per germline. Trimming at V came to 5 bases and at J to 4 bases, leaving 6 bases not matched to a gene. CDR3 in DNA: TGTGCCAGCAGCCTCGGAGACAGGGGGTACGAGCAGTACTTC. This codes for CASSLGDRGYEQYF.

The rearrangement links TRBV11-2 to TRBJ2-7; maybe TRBD1 (6 bases). Trimming removed 0 bases at V and 5 bases at J, with 14 bases between. The germline CDR1 and CDR2 sequences are SGHAT and FQNNGV. This CDR3 has 15 residues. The CDR3 protein is CASSLDRTEVNEQYF. The CDR3 region has the DNA TGTGCCAGCAGCTTAGACAGGACAGAGGTGAACGAGCAGTACTTC.

The table lists this clone with a count of one. The chain's CDR3 is CASSRQPNYGYTF. The CDR3 DNA is TGTGCCAGCAGTAGACAGCCTAACTATGGCTACACCTTC. The gene calls are TRBV27 and TRBJ1-2; D may be TRBD1 (5 bases). Trimming removed 5 bases at V and 0 bases at J, with 7 bases between. The CDR3 consists of 13 residues. Germline values: CDR1 MNHEY, CDR2 SMNVEV (reference sequence).

This clone was detected only a few times. The chain recombines TRBV25-1 with TRBJ2-3, with 7 nucleotides matching TRBD2. The CDR3 is 15 residues long. V shed 5 bases, J shed 2 bases, and the junction held 7 bases outside the gene matches. CDR1 is MGHDK and CDR2 is SYGVNS in the germline V gene. The CDR3 DNA reads as TGTGCCAGCAGTTCGTCGGGGGACTACACAGATACGCAGTATTTT. It is translated as CASSSSGDYTDTQYF.

This chain links TRBV5-1 with TRBJ2-5; 11 nucleotides align to TRBD2. Germline CDR1 SGHRS, CDR2 YFSETQ. The CDR3 loop spans 16 amino acids. Germline trimming cut 4 bases from V and 2 bases from J; bases unmatched to any gene: 7. The CDR3 coding sequence is TGCGCCAGCAGCGTGTCTTCTAGCGGGGGGCAAGAGACCCAGTACTTC. It is translated as CASSVSSSGGQETQYF.

With regard to this clone: A junction end diverges from the germline sequence, so it may reflect a read error. This rearrangement joins TRBV7-7 to TRBJ2-7; TRBD1 matches at 8 bases. Germline CDR1 is SSHAT and CDR2 is FNYEAQ (reference sequence). This CDR3 is built from 14 residues. The CDR3 bases are TGTGCTAGCAGCCCCGGACAGGGCGCCTACGAGCAGTACTTC. It is translated as CASSPGQGAYEQYF.

This chain joins TRBV5-4 and TRBJ2-1, with 8 bases matching TRBD2. The CDR3 spans 15 residues. With V trimmed by 2 bases and J by 7 bases, 8 bases remained unmatched. Germline lookup yields CDR1 SGHNT and CDR2 YYREEE (reference sequence). CDR3: CASSLRGGNVNEQFF. CDR3 nucleotide sequence: TGTGCCAGCAGCTTACGGGGGGGCAATGTTAATGAGCAGTTCTTC.

The rearrangement uses TRBV7-8 and TRBJ2-5; D might be TRBD1 (7 bases). Germline V CDR1 and CDR2: SGHVS, FQNEAQ. The length of the CDR3 is 17 residues. The ends were cut back, 2 bases at V and 2 bases at J, with 18 bases in the middle. Written as DNA, the CDR3 is TGTGCCAGCAGCTTACCGGTCAGGGGGGTTTTTCAAGAGACCCAGTACTTC. Protein sequence: CASSLPVRGVFQETQYF.